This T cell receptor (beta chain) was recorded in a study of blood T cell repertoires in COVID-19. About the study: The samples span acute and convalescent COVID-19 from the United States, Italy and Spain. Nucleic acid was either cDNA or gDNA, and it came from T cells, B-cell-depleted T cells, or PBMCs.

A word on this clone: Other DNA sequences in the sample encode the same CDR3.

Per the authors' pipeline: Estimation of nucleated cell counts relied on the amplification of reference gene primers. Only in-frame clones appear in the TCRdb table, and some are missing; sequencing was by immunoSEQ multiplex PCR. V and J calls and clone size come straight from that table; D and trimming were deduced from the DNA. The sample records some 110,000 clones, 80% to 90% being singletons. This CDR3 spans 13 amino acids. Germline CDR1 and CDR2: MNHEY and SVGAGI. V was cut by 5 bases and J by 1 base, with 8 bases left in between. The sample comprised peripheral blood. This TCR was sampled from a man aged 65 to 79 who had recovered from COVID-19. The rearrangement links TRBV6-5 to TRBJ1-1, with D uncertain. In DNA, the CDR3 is TGTGCCAGCAGTCTTACTGAGAACACTGAAGCTTTCTTT. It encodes CASSLTENTEAFF.